The rows below give T cell receptor beta chains drawn from one sample of a study of blood T cell repertoires in COVID-19. Here immunoSEQ multiplex PCR was the method, and the copy in TCRdb shows in-frame clones only, minus some. The data hold 200,000 to 250,000 clones, with around 84% observed a single time. Sequenced input: PBMCs or T cells enriched from blood (not recorded which). These TCRs come from a woman aged 40 to 49 who had recovered from COVID-19. Each CDR3 is given with its conserved first and last residue. A D gene is named only where the DNA matches it firmly. Where a row states a size, it is once, few, many or the class of an expanded clone; other rows omit it.

TRBV27	.	.	TRBJ2-1	CASSSPGMSYNEQFF	TGTGCCAGCAGCTCGCCGGGAATGAGCTACAATGAGCAGTTCTTC
TRBV5-1	TRBD2	.	TRBJ2-5	CASSNSGRGKETQYF	TGCGCCAGCAGCAATAGCGGGAGGGGCAAAGAGACCCAGTACTTC
TRBV5-1	.	.	TRBJ2-5	CASSLWGETQYF	TGCGCCAGCAGCTTGTGGGGCGAGACCCAGTACTTC
TRBV7-8	.	.	TRBJ1-4	CASSLERVWEKLFF	TGTGCCAGCAGCTTGGAGAGGGTGTGGGAAAAACTGTTTTTT
TRBV2	.	few	TRBJ2-1	CASSRAQGRPNNEQFF	TGTGCCAGCAGTAGAGCACAGGGGAGGCCGAACAATGAGCAGTTCTTC
TRBV29-1	TRBD2	.	TRBJ2-2	CSVAREGTTGELFF	TGCAGCGTTGCGCGGGAGGGAACCACCGGGGAGCTGTTTTTT
TRBV18	TRBD1	.	TRBJ1-1	CASSPPGQGGAGNTEAFF	TGTGCCAGCTCACCCCCCGGACAGGGTGGGGCCGGTAACACTGAAGCTTTCTTT
TRBV21-1	.	.	TRBJ2-3	CASTGQVPTDTQYF	TGTGCCAGCACCGGACAGGTCCCCACAGATACGCAGTATTTT
TRBV7-2	.	.	TRBJ1-1	CASSLALGQGNTEAFF	TGTGCCAGCAGCTTAGCGCTTGGGCAGGGCAACACTGAAGCTTTCTTT
TRBV7-9	TRBD2	.	TRBJ2-5	CASSFASGKETQYF	TGTGCCAGCAGCTTCGCCAGCGGGAAGGAGACCCAGTACTTC
TRBV5-6	.	few	TRBJ2-3	CASSLDLRGTDTQYF	TGTGCCAGCAGCTTGGATTTGCGGGGCACAGATACGCAGTATTTT
TRBV27	.	.	TRBJ1-6	CASSPQVRGLNSPLHF	TGTGCCAGCAGCCCCCAAGTCCGGGGGTTAAATTCACCCCTCCACTTT
TRBV19	TRBD1	.	TRBJ1-6	CASSTGQGRQGSPLHF	TGTGCCAGTAGTACTGGACAGGGTCGGCAGGGTTCACCCCTCCACTTT
TRBV2	TRBD1	.	TRBJ1-1	CASRGRDRGRAEAFF	TGTGCCAGCAGAGGGAGGGACAGGGGGAGAGCTGAAGCTTTCTTT
TRBV7-9	.	once	TRBJ1-2	CASSLDRNNYGYTF	TGTGCCAGCAGCTTAGACAGAAATAACTATGGCTACACCTTC
TRBV28	.	.	TRBJ1-2	CASSTSGRGYGYTF	TGTGCCAGCAGTACGAGCGGGCGCGGGTATGGCTACACCTTC
TRBV13	TRBD2	few	TRBJ2-4	CASSRGLAGGAKNIQYF	TGTGCCAGCAGCCGGGGACTAGCGGGAGGTGCCAAAAACATTCAGTACTTC
TRBV3-1/TRBV3-2	TRBD1	.	TRBJ1-1	CASSLGTGNTEAFF	TGTGCCAGCAGCCTCGGGACAGGGAATACTGAAGCTTTCTTT
TRBV5-1	TRBD1	.	TRBJ1-6	CASSWDRGNSPLHF	TGCGCCAGCAGCTGGGACAGGGGGAATTCACCCCTCCACTTT
TRBV4-1	TRBD1	.	TRBJ1-3	CASSQGTGEYTIYF	TGCGCCAGCAGCCAAGGGACAGGGGAATACACCATATATTTT
TRBV5-1	TRBD1	.	TRBJ2-7	CASSLGQGSYEQYF	TGCGCCAGCAGCCTAGGACAGGGATCCTACGAGCAGTACTTC
TRBV30	TRBD1	.	TRBJ1-2	CAWGTSGTGAWGYGYTF	TGTGCCTGGGGTACCTCCGGGACAGGGGCCTGGGGGTATGGCTACACCTTC
TRBV15	.	.	TRBJ2-1	CATTPTSYNEQFF	TGTGCCACCACTCCCACTTCCTACAATGAGCAGTTCTTC
TRBV30	TRBD1	.	TRBJ1-5	CAWCAGGDQPQHF	TGTGCCTGGTGTGCAGGGGGAGACCAGCCCCAGCATTTT
TRBV6-5	TRBD1	.	TRBJ1-1	CASSMQGDTEAFF	TGTGCCAGCAGTATGCAGGGGGACACTGAAGCTTTCTTT
TRBV9	TRBD2	.	TRBJ2-1	CASNQREGPHNEQFF	TGTGCCAGCAATCAGCGGGAGGGCCCCCACAATGAGCAGTTCTTC
TRBV30	.	once	TRBJ1-1	CAWSPQKINTEAFF	TGTGCCTGGAGTCCCCAGAAGATTAACACTGAAGCTTTCTTT
TRBV7-2	.	.	TRBJ2-1	CASSFAVGDEQFF	TGTGCCAGCAGCTTTGCTGTGGGAGATGAGCAGTTCTTC
TRBV10-1	.	.	TRBJ2-5	CASSSKQGRETQYF	TGCGCCAGCAGTTCGAAACAGGGTCGGGAGACCCAGTACTTC
TRBV19	TRBD1	few	TRBJ2-3	CASSISGTGRPDTQYF	TGTGCCAGTAGTATATCAGGGACAGGGCGTCCAGATACGCAGTATTTT
TRBV28	TRBD1	.	TRBJ1-3	CASSFWGDSFSGNTIYF	TGTGCCAGCAGTTTTTGGGGGGACAGCTTCTCTGGAAACACCATATATTTT
TRBV5-1	TRBD2	.	TRBJ2-5	CASSSAPTSGRGETQYF	TGCGCCAGCAGCTCGGCCCCGACTAGCGGGAGAGGAGAGACCCAGTACTTC
TRBV28	.	once	TRBJ2-7	CASSLDTRFSYEQYF	TGTGCCAGCAGTTTAGACACCCGTTTCTCCTACGAGCAGTACTTC
TRBV5-6	.	many	TRBJ1-1	CASSQLVGTEAFF	TGTGCCAGCAGCCAGTTGGTTGGCACTGAAGCTTTCTTT
TRBV28	TRBD1	once	TRBJ1-2	CASQTVGAGGPYGYTF	TGTGCCAGCCAGACCGTCGGGGCAGGGGGCCCCTATGGCTACACCTTC
TRBV28	.	.	TRBJ2-2	CASSLGQINTGELFF	TGTGCCAGCAGTTTAGGACAGATTAACACCGGGGAGCTGTTTTTT
TRBV11-2	.	.	TRBJ2-5	CASSWRPKETQYF	TGTGCCAGCAGCTGGAGGCCGAAAGAGACCCAGTACTTC
TRBV10-3	.	.	TRBJ1-1	CAISEHSADWGDTEAFF	TGTGCCATCAGTGAGCATTCAGCGGATTGGGGGGACACTGAAGCTTTCTTT
TRBV30	.	.	TRBJ1-2	CAWSVPPPGYYGYTF	TGTGCCTGGAGTGTACCCCCCCCGGGTTACTATGGCTACACCTTC
TRBV19	TRBD1	once	TRBJ1-2	CASLPGSSGQGAWGYTF	TGTGCCAGTCTACCCGGCTCTTCGGGACAGGGGGCTTGGGGCTACACCTTC
TRBV7-2	TRBD2	.	TRBJ2-1	CASSPGLAFNEQFF	TGTGCCAGCAGCCCGGGACTAGCGTTCAATGAGCAGTTCTTC